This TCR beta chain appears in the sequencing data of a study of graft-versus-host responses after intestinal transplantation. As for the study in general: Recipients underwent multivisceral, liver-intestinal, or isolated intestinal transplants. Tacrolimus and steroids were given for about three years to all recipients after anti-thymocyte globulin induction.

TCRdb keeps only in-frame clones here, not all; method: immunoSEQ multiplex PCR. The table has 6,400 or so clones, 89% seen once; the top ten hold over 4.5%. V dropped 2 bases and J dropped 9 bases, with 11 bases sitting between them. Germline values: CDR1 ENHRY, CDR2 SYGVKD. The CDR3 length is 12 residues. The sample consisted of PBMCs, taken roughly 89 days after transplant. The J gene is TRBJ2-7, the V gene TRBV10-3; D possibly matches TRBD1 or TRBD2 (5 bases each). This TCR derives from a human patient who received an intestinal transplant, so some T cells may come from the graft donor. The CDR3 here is CAISEEGRAQYV. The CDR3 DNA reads TGTGCCATCAGTGAGGAGGGACGCGCGCAGTACGTC.